The 13 T cell receptor beta chains reported below all come from one sample, sequenced in a study of CD8+CD57+ T cells in acquired aplastic anemia. Whoever was chosen for sequencing had shown CD8+CD57+ cell expansion by flow cytometry. Genomic DNA acted as the template from which TCR beta VDJ combination and CDR3 sequence profiling were carried out. TCRdb ran MiXCR on the reads and lists one entry per CDR3 protein. The data contain about 150,000 distinct CDR3 sequences, just over 50% of them singletons. Sequenced material: sorted CD4+, CD8+, or CD8+CD57+ T cells (not recorded which) from PBMCs. All receptors derive from a human donor with aplastic anemia.

The rearrangement uses TRBV25-1 and TRBJ2-1, with 10 bases matching TRBD2. Germline lookup yields CDR1 MGHDK and CDR2 SYGVNS. This CDR3 spans 14 amino acids. Trimming removed 6 bases from V and 10 bases from J; junction bases left unmatched: 9. The CDR3 DNA sequence: TGTGCCAGCAGCCGAGCGGGAGGGCCAGACGAGCAGTTCTTC. This gives the protein CASSRAGGPDEQFF.

This clonotype was counted only a few times. V is TRBV19 and J is TRBJ1-1; TRBD1 matches at 8 bases. Germline V gene sequence: CDR1 LNHDA, CDR2 SQIVND (reference sequence). The CDR3 totals 14 residues. The V gene end was trimmed by 6 bases and the J gene end by 3 bases; junction bases not matched to a gene: 6. CDR3 loop: CASRRTGIDTEAFF. For the CDR3, the DNA is TGTGCCAGTAGACGGACAGGGATTGACACTGAAGCTTTCTTT.

The rearrangement links TRBV19 to TRBJ2-7; TRBD1 matches at 8 bases. CDR1 and CDR2 from the germline V gene are LNHDA and SQIVND (reference sequence). This CDR3 contains 14 residues. Trimming took 1 base from V and 4 from J; bases not matched to a gene: 3. Here the CDR3 reads CASSIARQGYEQYF. The DNA for the CDR3 is TGTGCCAGTAGTATAGCGAGACAGGGGTACGAGCAGTACTTC. Full variable domain (outside the CDR3, taken from reference TRBV19 and TRBJ2-7): DGGITQSPKYLFRKEGQNVTLSCEQNLNHDAMYWYRQDPGQGLRLIYYSQIVNDFQKGDIAEGYSVSREKKESFPLTVTSAQKNPTAFYLCASSIARQGYEQYFGPGTRLTVT.

As regards this clonotype: A much bigger clone sits one base away, suggesting this may be a read error. The gene calls are TRBV5-6 and TRBJ1-2, with 9 positions matching TRBD1. There are 14 residues in the CDR3. The germline V gene encodes CDR1 SGHDT and CDR2 YYEEEE. The CDR3 reads CASGFGTGNAGYTF. DNA for the CDR3: TGTGCCAGCGGCTTTGGGACAGGGAACGCTGGCTACACCTTC.

The chain recombines TRBV7-2 with TRBJ2-5; 9 bases map to TRBD2. V was pared by 5 bases and J by 4 bases, with 8 bases of the junction left unmatched. The CDR3 runs to 15 residues. The germline V gene encodes CDR1 SGHTA and CDR2 FQGNSA. CDR3 residues: CASSQSGGKGETQYF. The CDR3 DNA reads as TGTGCCAGCAGCCAAAGCGGGGGGAAGGGAGAGACCCAGTACTTC.

This clonotype showed up just once. This rearrangement joins TRBV5-4 to TRBJ2-7; 15 bases line up with TRBD2. Trimming at V came to 3 bases and at J to 0 bases, leaving 4 bases not matched to a gene. The CDR3 consists of 17 residues. Germline CDR1 reads SGHNT; CDR2 reads YYREEE (reference sequence). CDR3 nucleotide sequence: TGTGCCAGCAGCTCCGGGACTAGCGGGGGGAGCTCCTACGAGCAGTACTTC. Its protein product is CASSSGTSGGSSYEQYF.

This clonotype has just one count. This chain links TRBV5-4 with TRBJ2-1; TRBD2 agrees at 8 bases. Trimming removed 4 bases from V and 5 bases from J; junction bases left unmatched: 17. From germline, CDR1 is SGHNT and CDR2 YYREEE (reference sequence). The CDR3 spans 18 residues. CDR3 in DNA: TGTGCCAGCAGCGTCCAGCGGGGGCACCCTCTCTCGGACAATGAGCAGTTCTTC. Its translation: CASSVQRGHPLSDNEQFF.

This chain links TRBV20-1 with TRBJ2-6; D not resolved. CDR3 length equals 16 residues. The germline gives CDR1 DFQATT, CDR2 SNEGSKA (reference sequence). Deletions cut 3 bases from V and 0 bases from J, with 12 bases between. The CDR3 nucleotides are TGCAGTGCTAGCTCCAGTTCCCTCTCTGGGGCCAACGTCCTGACTTTC. It specifies CSASSSSLSGANVLTF.

The chain carries TRBV9 and TRBJ1-6, with TRBD1 identical over 9 bases. The CDR3 has 16 amino acids. V was clipped by 3 bases and J by 10 bases; unmatched bases: 11. Germline CDR1 reads SGDLS; CDR2 reads YYNGEE. The CDR3 DNA reads TGTGCCAGCAGCGGGACACAGACAGGGGGAAGGTCACCCCTCCACTTT. Residues: CASSGTQTGGRSPLHF.

To note about this clonotype: A read error may explain this, as a much larger clone is one base away. This sequence joins TRBV4-1 and TRBJ1-1; 9 bases map to TRBD1. The CDR3 runs 16 residues. In germline, CDR1 is MGHRA, CDR2 YSYEKL. DNA of the CDR3: TGCGCCAGCAGCCAGGTTCCGGACAGGGGAAACACTGAAGCTTCCTTT. Translation: CASSQVPDRGNTEASF.

This clonotype was detected many times. V is TRBV5-6 and J is TRBJ2-7, with D uncertain. Trimming stripped 4 bases from V and 1 base from J, with 9 bases between. Germline CDR1 and CDR2: SGHDT and YYEEEE. The CDR3 runs to 13 residues. The CDR3 DNA follows: TGTGCCAGCAGCAACCGAGATTCCTACGAGCAGTACTTC. Protein sequence: CASSNRDSYEQYF. Full variable domain (remainder filled in from reference TRBV5-6 and TRBJ2-7): DAGVTQSPTHLIKTRGQQVTLRCSPKSGHDTVSWYQQALGQGPQFIFQYYEEEERQRGNFPDRFSGHQFPNYSSELNVNALLLGDSALYLCASSNRDSYEQYFGPGTRLTVT.

This clonotype was counted between two and nine times. The rearrangement links TRBV2 to TRBJ2-7; 9 bases match TRBD1. The CDR3 totals 12 residues. In germline, CDR1 is SNHLY, CDR2 FYNNEI. The V segment lost 8 bases and the J segment 6 bases; nucleotides outside the gene matches: 5. CDR3 loop: CASRDRASEQYF. The CDR3 region has the DNA TGTGCCAGCCGGGACAGGGCTTCCGAGCAGTACTTC.

V is TRBV5-1 and J is TRBJ2-1; D might be TRBD1 or TRBD2, each matching 5 bases. The CDR3 consists of 15 residues. With 4 bases removed from V and 3 bases from J, the gap between germline ends came to 14 bases. The V gene's germline CDR1 is SGHRS and CDR2 YFSETQ. For the CDR3, the DNA is TGCGCCAGCAGCGTAGTTCCAGGGAGCTACAATGAGCAGTTCTTC. Encoded protein: CASSVVPGSYNEQFF.